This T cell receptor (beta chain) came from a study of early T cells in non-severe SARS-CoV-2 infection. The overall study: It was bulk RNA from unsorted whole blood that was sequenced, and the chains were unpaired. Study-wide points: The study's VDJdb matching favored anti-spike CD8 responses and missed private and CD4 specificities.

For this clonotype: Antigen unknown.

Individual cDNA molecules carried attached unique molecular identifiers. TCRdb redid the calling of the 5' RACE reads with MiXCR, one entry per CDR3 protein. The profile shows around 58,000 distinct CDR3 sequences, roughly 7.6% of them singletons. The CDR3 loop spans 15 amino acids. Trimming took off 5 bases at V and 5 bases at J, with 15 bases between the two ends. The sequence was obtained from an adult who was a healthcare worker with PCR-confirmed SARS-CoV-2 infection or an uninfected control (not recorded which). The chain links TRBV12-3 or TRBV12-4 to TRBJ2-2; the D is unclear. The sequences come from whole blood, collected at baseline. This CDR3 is CASSPRGSVTGELFF. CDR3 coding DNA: TGTGCCAGCAGTCCCCGAGGCAGCGTAACCGGGGAGCTGTTTTTT.